This TCR beta chain was identified during a study of blood T cell repertoires in COVID-19. For the study at large: COVID-19 samples from acute and convalescent phases originated in the United States, Italy and Spain. PBMCs, B-cell-depleted T cells, or T cells were the source of the cDNA or gDNA that made up the material.

In the original analysis: It was from reference gene primer amplification that nucleated cell counts were estimated. TCRdb's copy holds only in-frame clones and misses some; the assay was immunoSEQ multiplex PCR. V and J calls and clone size are copied from that table; D and trimming were computed from the DNA. The sample lists fewer than 350,000 clones; around 87% were seen once. Looked up from germline, CDR1 is SGHVS and CDR2 is FQNEAQ. The V and J ends lost 5 bases and 3 bases, in that order; junction bases with no gene match: 4. The length of the CDR3 is 16 residues. Sequencing was performed on peripheral blood. The rearrangement links TRBV7-8 to TRBJ2-6; 10 nucleotides agree with TRBD1. This TCR came from a woman aged 45-59 years who had recovered from COVID-19. CDR3 bases: TGTGCCAGCAGCCGAGACAGGGGGCATGGGGCCAACGTCCTGACTTTC. It translates to CASSRDRGHGANVLTF.